The sequence of this TCR beta chain was determined in a study of T-cell reconstitution after alpha-beta-depleted transplantation in children (dated by TCRdb to about 2016). Study-wide context: T-cell immune reconstitution after TCRalphabeta/CD19-depleted allogeneic hematopoietic cell transplantation in children was quantitatively tracked in the study by means of TCR repertoire profiling.

Via the germline V gene, CDR1 is MDHEN and CDR2 SYDVKM. The germline V end is reduced by 5 bases and the J end by 9 bases; junction bases left unmatched: 12. CDR3 length: 16 amino acids, cysteine to phenylalanine. Just the 48-base CDR3 DNA is kept, in frame starting at base 1. There are a few counts of this clonotype. This receptor's antigen is unknown. One base away there is no much larger clone; base qualities are not given. Library generation was performed with PCR. Data came from an Illumina HiSeq 2500. Molecular barcoding was employed in the preparation of TCR libraries, with unique molecular identifiers being used to normalize TCRbeta repertoire quantification. Using fastp at Q25 and MiXCR, TCRdb reprocessed the public reads and kept productive beta chains. Rows merge per CDR3 protein into single entries with the most common DNA and genes. The sample table contains about 200,000 distinct CDR3 sequences; only one count was recorded for approximately 6.9% of them. The top ten clonotypes cover just over 5.5% of the sample.

The sample's treatment or condition label is to be understood as: allogeneic hematopoietic cell transplantation with graft depleted of TCRalphabeta T cells and CD19 B cells. TCRalphabeta/CD19-depleted allogeneic hematopoietic cell grafts were given to the transplant recipients, all of whom were children. The paper as a whole reports these results and caveats: The frequencies of hyperexpanded clones fell over the following months, and after one year, T-cell counts and TCRbeta diversity were mostly attributed to newly produced T cells. Apparently early alphabetaT-cell count recovery about two months after transplant reportedly relied on only several hundred rapidly expanded clones derived from non-depleted graft cells. In some patients, the high TCRbeta diversity seen at day 60 was put down to recipient T cells and intrathymic progenitors that had survived conditioning.

This clonotype was sampled from a boy between 2 and 10 years old with acute lymphoblastic leukemia, due to receive a stem cell transplant. The source was PBMCs, collected before TCRalphabeta/CD19-depleted stem cell transplant. Recombination joined TRBV28 with TRBJ1-5; the junction holds 11 bases that match TRBD1. CDR3 loop: CASSPQGQGDRGPQHF. At the DNA level, the sequence is TGTGCCAGCAGTCCGCAGGGACAGGGGGACCGCGGGCCCCAGCATTTT.